Following are 9 T cell receptor beta chains from one sample sequenced in a study of identical twins. A single record per CDR3 protein comes from TCRdb applying MiXCR to the 5' RACE reads. The repertoire holds around 570,000 distinct CDR3 sequences, with 9% to 10% as singletons. These data also featured in a second study, about yellow fever vaccine responses in identical twins.

Sequences were obtained from PBMCs. These receptors originate from a woman under 30 in good health.

The chain employs TRBV20-1 and TRBJ2-7; D is ambiguous. The CDR3 is made up of 12 amino acids. The germline V and J ends were trimmed by 0 bases and 5 bases, with 8 bases remaining between them. Looked up from germline, CDR1 is DFQATT and CDR2 is SNEGSKA (reference sequence). The CDR3 nucleotides are TGCAGTGCTAGAGAACTTCCCCACGAGCAGTACTTC. Translated, it gives CSARELPHEQYF.

V gene TRBV29-1 combines with J gene TRBJ2-1; the D gene could be TRBD1 or TRBD2 (5 bases each). Deletions cut 7 bases from V and 0 bases from J, with 16 bases between. The CDR3 covers 15 residues. The V gene's germline CDR1 is SQVTM and CDR2 ANQGSEA. The CDR3: CSALEWGSSYNEQFF. The CDR3 nucleotides are TGCAGCGCCCTAGAGTGGGGGAGCTCCTACAATGAGCAGTTCTTC.

This clonotype was counted many times. A read error may account for a junction end that differs from germline. CDR3 bases: TGTGCCAGCAGCGAAGGAACGGGTGTCTATGGCTACACCTTC. As protein: CASSEGTGVYGYTF. V is TRBV6-1 and J is TRBJ1-2; D gene unclear. CDR1 MNHNS and CDR2 SASEGT come from the germline V gene. This CDR3 has 14 amino acids.

This clonotype has ten or more counts. The rearrangement joins TRBV7-2 to TRBJ2-2, with D perhaps TRBD2 (6 bases). The CDR3 loop spans 12 amino acids. Per germline, CDR1 SGHTA and CDR2 FQGNSA. Trimming took 5 bases from V and 8 from J, leaving 9 bases between them. DNA of the CDR3: TGTGCCAGCAGCCCGGGACTTGGGGAGCTGTTTTTT. Translating gives CASSPGLGELFF.

This clonotype showed up just a few times. The gene calls are TRBV24-1 and TRBJ2-1; 7 bases are shared with TRBD1. Per the germline V gene, CDR1 is KGHDR and CDR2 is SFDVKD. This CDR3 is 14 amino acids long. With V trimmed by 4 bases and J by 8 bases, 7 bases remained unmatched. CDR3 loop: CATSERRQGHEQFF. The CDR3 bases are TGTGCCACCAGTGAGCGACGACAGGGCCATGAGCAGTTCTTC.

This clonotype was found a few times. The J gene is TRBJ2-4, the V gene TRBV12-3 or TRBV12-4, with D perhaps matching TRBD1 (6 bases). The CDR3 covers 15 residues. V lost 6 bases, J lost 0 bases, and 12 bases lay in between. The CDR3 DNA sequence: TGTGCCAGCAGACCGGAGACAGGAGCCAAAAACATTCAGTACTTC. Amino acids: CASRPETGAKNIQYF.

The chain carries TRBV12-5 and TRBJ2-7; the match to TRBD1 covers 10 bases. Losses at the gene ends were 1 base for V and 6 bases for J; bases not matched to a gene: 9. The CDR3 sequence is 16 residues long. The germline gives CDR1 LGHNT, CDR2 FRNRAP. This chain's CDR3 is CASGLDTQTGGGEQYF. The CDR3 coding sequence is TGTGCTAGTGGTTTGGACACACAGACAGGGGGCGGCGAGCAGTACTTC.

This clonotype has more than one count but fewer than ten. The chain joins TRBV3-1 to TRBJ2-7; 9 nucleotides match TRBD2. CDR1 and CDR2 from the germline V gene are LGHDT and YNNKEL (reference sequence). V lost 1 base and J lost 5; bases outside the gene matches: 6. This CDR3 comprises 15 residues. CDR3 nucleotides: TGTGCCAGCAGCCAAGTAGGCGGGGGGGCAAACGAGCAGTACTTC. The encoded protein is CASSQVGGGANEQYF.

V usage is TRBV11-2 and J usage is TRBJ2-2; possible D gene TRBD1, 6 bases. Between the trimmed V and J ends, which lost 5 bases and 9 bases, there was a span of 19 bases. Looked up from germline, CDR1 is SGHAT and CDR2 is FQNNGV. The CDR3 spans 15 residues. As DNA, the CDR3 is TGTGCCAGCAGCCCGTCAGGACAGTACTCTAGGGAGCTGTTTTTT. Translation gives CASSPSGQYSRELFF.